This is a list of T cell receptor beta chains from one sample in a study of shared clonotypes between healthy human individuals. Using immunoSEQ multiplex PCR, the repertoire was profiled, and TCRdb retains in-frame clones only, with some absent. The sample contains about 2.4 million clones, more than 85% of which appear only once. What was sequenced was naive CD4+ T cells from PBMCs. The receptors were gathered from a man aged 18 to 29 in good health. Some clones in this sample may be carry-over from other donors' samples. The CDR3 runs from the conserved cysteine through the conserved F or W. A D gene is named only where the DNA matches it firmly. Clone size appears in some rows only: once, few, many, or a class for an expanded clone.

>.|TRBD1|TRBV4-1|TRBJ2-7
CASSQYGGQGNEQYF
TGCGCCAGCAGCCAGTACGGGGGACAGGGGAACGAGCAGTACTTC
>.|.|TRBV30|TRBJ2-5
CAWSNGNSETQYF
TGTGCCTGGAGTAACGGCAATTCGGAGACCCAGTACTTC
>.|.|TRBV5-1|TRBJ1-1
CASSLARGRDTEAFF
TGCGCCAGCAGCTTGGCTCGGGGGCGCGACACTGAAGCTTTCTTT
>few|TRBD1|TRBV7-9|TRBJ1-1
CASSAGQGHMAFF
TGTGCCAGCAGCGCAGGACAGGGGCACATGGCTTTCTTT
>.|.|TRBV6-5|TRBJ2-3
CASSYRISTDTQYF
TGTGCCAGCAGTTACAGGATTAGCACAGATACGCAGTATTTT
>once|TRBD1|TRBV30|TRBJ2-7
CAWSTGTGSFYEQYF
TGTGCCTGGAGCACCGGGACAGGGAGCTTCTACGAGCAGTACTTC
>.|.|TRBV9|TRBJ2-5
CASSLGVEETQYF
TGTGCCAGCAGCTTGGGGGTGGAGGAGACCCAGTACTTC
>.|.|TRBV14|TRBJ1-3
CASSHRRTHLSGNTIYF
TGTGCCAGCAGCCACCGACGGACCCACCTCTCTGGAAACACCATATATTTT
>.|.|TRBV10-1|TRBJ2-1
CASSHGNEQFF
TGCGCCAGCAGTCATGGGAATGAGCAGTTCTTC
>.|.|TRBV18|TRBJ2-5
CASSPTGGFQETQYF
TGTGCCAGCTCGCCGACCGGAGGGTTCCAAGAGACCCAGTACTTC
>.|.|TRBV7-2|TRBJ2-7
CASSSSEFYEQYF
TGTGCCAGCAGCTCCTCGGAGTTCTACGAGCAGTACTTC
>.|.|TRBV2|TRBJ2-7
CASSEHGLAYEQYF
TGTGCCAGCAGTGAACATGGTCTAGCGTACGAGCAGTACTTC
>.|.|TRBV18|TRBJ2-3
CASSPGRPSTDTQYF
TGTGCCAGCTCACCTGGACGGCCTAGCACAGATACGCAGTATTTT
>.|.|TRBV28|TRBJ2-7
CASSPSRSGTYYEQYF
TGTGCCAGCAGTCCATCCCGTTCCGGGACTTATTACGAGCAGTACTTC
>.|.|TRBV2|TRBJ2-2
CASSEALPGELFF
TGTGCCAGCAGTGAAGCGCTTCCCGGGGAGCTGTTTTTT
>.|.|TRBV5-1|TRBJ2-4
CASSIRGGGGNIQYF
TGCGCCAGCAGCATCCGTGGGGGAGGCGGAAACATTCAGTACTTC
>few|.|TRBV10-3|TRBJ1-2
CATRAVNYGYTF
TGTGCCACCCGGGCCGTAAACTATGGCTACACCTTC
>.|TRBD2|TRBV2|TRBJ2-3
CASTQFGLETDTQYF
TGTGCCAGCACCCAATTCGGACTAGAGACAGATACGCAGTATTTT
>.|TRBD2|TRBV10-2|TRBJ2-1
CASTPAGELNEQFF
TGCGCCAGCACCCCGGCGGGGGAACTTAATGAGCAGTTCTTC
>.|.|TRBV5-1|TRBJ2-1
CASSADLTYNEQFF
TGCGCCAGCAGCGCAGACTTGACATACAATGAGCAGTTCTTC
>.|.|TRBV7-9|TRBJ2-7
CASSPIPSLSREQYF
TGTGCCAGCAGCCCGATCCCCAGCCTAAGTCGGGAGCAGTACTTC
>few|.|TRBV20-1|TRBJ2-7
CSARGGYEQYF
TGCAGTGCTAGGGGGGGCTACGAGCAGTACTTC
>.|TRBD2|TRBV7-3|TRBJ2-3
CASSIGTSGGTDTQYF
TGTGCCAGCAGCATAGGGACTAGCGGGGGCACAGATACGCAGTATTTT
>.|.|TRBV2|TRBJ1-1
CATRPDGTEAFF
TGTGCCACTCGGCCCGATGGGACTGAAGCTTTCTTT
>.|TRBD2|TRBV28|TRBJ2-5
CASSSRILAGVQETQYF
TGTGCCAGCAGTTCAAGGATACTAGCGGGCGTACAAGAGACCCAGTACTTC
>once|.|TRBV18|TRBJ1-3
CASSPPGRSGNTIYF
TGTGCCAGCTCACCTCCTGGACGCTCTGGAAACACCATATATTTT
>.|TRBD1|TRBV9|TRBJ2-6
CASSGTGETGANVLTF
TGTGCCAGCAGCGGAACAGGGGAGACTGGGGCCAACGTCCTGACTTTC
>.|TRBD2|TRBV5-4|TRBJ2-5
CASSWSGRAGEQYF
TGTGCCAGCAGCTGGAGCGGGAGGGCCGGGGAGCAGTACTTC
>.|TRBD2|TRBV7-2|TRBJ2-1
CASSSPLGGRRDNEQFF
TGTGCCAGCAGCAGTCCCCTTGGCGGGAGACGGGACAATGAGCAGTTCTTC
>.|TRBD2|TRBV30|TRBJ2-7
CAWRPGLAGGKYEQYF
TGTGCCTGGAGACCGGGACTAGCGGGAGGGAAGTACGAGCAGTACTTC
>.|TRBD2|TRBV11-3|TRBJ2-1
CASSPQGPSGTYNEQFF
TGTGCCAGCAGCCCCCAGGGACCTAGCGGAACCTACAATGAGCAGTTCTTC
>.|.|TRBV7-2|TRBJ2-7
CASSLETAVTYEQYF
TGTGCCAGCAGCTTAGAGACAGCGGTGACCTACGAGCAGTACTTC
>.|TRBD1|TRBV2|TRBJ2-4
CATHLPGQGASKNIQYF
TGTGCCACACACCTTCCGGGACAGGGGGCATCCAAAAACATTCAGTACTTC
>.|TRBD2|TRBV4-2|TRBJ2-5
CASSRGTSGGQETQYF
TGTGCCAGCAGCCGGGGGACTAGTGGGGGACAAGAGACCCAGTACTTC
>.|.|TRBV4-1|TRBJ2-1
CASSQHNRDPYNEQFF
TGCGCCAGCAGCCAACACAACCGGGACCCGTACAATGAGCAGTTCTTC
>.|.|TRBV28|TRBJ2-7
CASSLHLGQKAYEQYF
TGTGCCAGCAGTTTACATTTAGGGCAGAAGGCCTACGAGCAGTACTTC
>.|.|TRBV5-1|TRBJ2-3
CASHRAASTDTQYF
TGCGCCTCTCACAGGGCCGCTAGCACAGATACGCAGTATTTT
>.|.|TRBV28|TRBJ2-7
CASSLPAYEQYF
TGTGCCAGCAGTTTACCCGCCTACGAGCAGTACTTC
>.|.|TRBV5-6|TRBJ1-5
CASSSWTEGNQPQHF
TGTGCCAGCAGCTCGTGGACAGAGGGCAATCAGCCCCAGCATTTT
>.|TRBD2|TRBV6-4|TRBJ2-1
CASSVTGTSKSILSYNEQFF
TGTGCCAGCAGTGTCACCGGGACTAGCAAAAGTATCCTCTCCTACAATGAGCAGTTCTTC
>.|.|TRBV28|TRBJ2-3
CAGSPGGTDTQYF
TGTGCCGGATCGCCGGGGGGCACAGATACGCAGTATTTT
>once|TRBD2|TRBV5-1|TRBJ2-1
CASSLGASGGNEQFF
TGCGCCAGCAGCTTAGGGGCTAGCGGGGGCAATGAGCAGTTCTTC